This passage covers 16 T cell receptor beta chains from one sample sequenced in a study of spatial heterogeneity in lung cancer. TCRdb reanalysed the 5' RACE reads using MiXCR and keeps one entry per CDR3 protein. The table records 55,000 to 75,000 distinct CDR3 sequences, roughly 9% of them present only once. Specified time point: blood at routine non-recurrence follow-up after resection. Sample: PBMCs, taken at follow-up. Receptors originate from a female donor with early-stage non-small cell lung cancer.

This clonotype was seen repeatedly, ten times or more. The V call is TRBV4-1, the J call TRBJ2-1; D gene unclear. Trimming cost V 2 bases and J 1 base, with 12 bases left between them. The CDR3 loop spans 16 amino acids. In germline, CDR1 is MGHRA, CDR2 YSYEKL. The CDR3 loop is CASSQTLERSYNEQFF. The CDR3 DNA reads as TGCGCCAGCAGCCAAACCCTGGAGAGGTCCTACAATGAGCAGTTCTTC.

This clonotype was seen many times. The chain joins TRBV5-5 to TRBJ2-7; 9 nucleotides match TRBD2. The germline gives CDR1 SGHKS, CDR2 YYEKEE (reference sequence). After removal of 4 bases from V and 3 bases from J, the junction contained 8 bases not matched to a gene. This CDR3 comprises 15 residues. DNA of the CDR3: TGTGCCAGCAGCGGGGCGGGAGGGCCTTACTACGAGCAGTACTTC. Protein sequence: CASSGAGGPYYEQYF.

J is TRBJ2-1 and V is TRBV25-1; 8 nucleotides line up with TRBD2. CDR1 and CDR2 (germline): MGHDK, SYGVNS. The CDR3 spans 16 residues. The V segment lost 2 bases and the J segment 4 bases; nucleotides outside the gene matches: 7. The CDR3 region has the DNA TGTGCCAGCAGTGAAAGTCGCGGGAGGCCGTACAATGAGCAGTTCTTC. Its translation: CASSESRGRPYNEQFF.

This clonotype was seen repeatedly, ten times or more. The chain uses TRBV12-3 or TRBV12-4 and TRBJ1-4; no definite D call. CDR3 length: 14 residues. Trimming left V 3 bases short and J 0 bases short, with 5 bases between. The CDR3 nucleotides read TGTGCCAGCAGTTTCGAGGCAACTAATGAAAAACTGTTTTTT. Translating gives CASSFEATNEKLFF.

The V gene is TRBV6-5, the J gene TRBJ2-4; D gene ambiguous. The CDR3 covers 13 residues. Germline V gives CDR1 MNHEY, CDR2 SVGAGI. The V and J ends lost 5 bases and 0 bases respectively, with 5 bases between them. The CDR3: CASSVGAKNIQYF. The CDR3 DNA is TGTGCCAGCAGTGTCGGAGCCAAAAACATTCAGTACTTC.

The chain couples TRBV5-1 to TRBJ2-3; the D is unclear. The CDR3 is 14 amino acids. From germline, CDR1 is SGHRS and CDR2 YFSETQ. Trimming left V 1 base short and J 4 bases short, with 10 bases between. The CDR3 nucleotides read TGCGCCAGCAGCTTGACGAGTACCGCAGATACGCAGTATTTT. Its protein product is CASSLTSTADTQYF.

The V and J genes are TRBV6-6 and TRBJ2-5; D unclear. With 4 bases removed from V and 5 bases from J, the gap between germline ends came to 23 bases. This CDR3 has 17 residues. Germline loops: CDR1 MNHNY, CDR2 SVGAGI (reference sequence). The CDR3 reads CASSSDTGLEKQETQYF. CDR3 bases: TGTGCCAGCAGTTCGGATACGGGCCTCGAAAAACAGGAGACCCAGTACTTC.

This clonotype came up many times. The chain is built from TRBV4-2 and TRBJ2-3, with D unclear. CDR1 is LGHNA and CDR2 is YNFKEQ in the germline V gene. V lost 1 base, J lost 0 bases, and 2 bases lay in between. The CDR3 runs 13 residues. The CDR3 coding sequence is TGTGCCAGCAGCCAAGGCAGCACAGATACGCAGTATTTT. The encoded protein is CASSQGSTDTQYF.

This clonotype was recorded at least ten times. One junction end does not reproduce the germline sequence, and a read error may be involved. The J gene is TRBJ2-3, the V gene TRBV7-7; no reliable D call. This CDR3 has 13 residues. Germline CDR1 SSHAT, CDR2 FNYEAQ (reference sequence). DNA of the CDR3: TGTGCTAGCAGCCCCAGAGCAGCAGATACGCAGTATTTT. It encodes CASSPRAADTQYF.

This clonotype was seen repeatedly, ten times or more. The V call is TRBV27, the J call TRBJ1-5; 7 bases match TRBD1. Germline-derived CDR1 and CDR2 are MNHEY and SMNVEV (reference sequence). Unmatched junction bases numbered 9, after V lost 8 bases and J lost 5 bases. The CDR3 extends over 14 amino acids. The CDR3 region has the DNA TGTGCCAGCGGGGACAGCCAACGGGATCAGCCCCAGCATTTT. It encodes CASGDSQRDQPQHF.

This clonotype came up many times. The DNA for the CDR3 is TGTGCCATCAGTGAAGGGGGACCCGGGGAGCTGTTTTTT. This sequence encodes CAISEGGPGELFF. The rearrangement links TRBV10-3 to TRBJ2-2, with D possibly being TRBD1 (6 bases). From germline, CDR1 is ENHRY and CDR2 SYGVKD. The CDR3 runs 13 residues. Trimming removed 3 bases at V and 6 bases at J, with 8 bases between.

This clonotype was seen only a few times. This sequence joins TRBV5-4 and TRBJ2-3, with no clear D. CDR3 size: 15 residues. The V end lost 7 bases, the J end lost 1 base, and 16 bases lay between the germline ends. The germline gives CDR1 SGHNT, CDR2 YYREEE (reference sequence). Here the CDR3 reads CASANLGIGTDTQYF. Written as DNA, the CDR3 is TGTGCCAGCGCCAACCTTGGGATAGGCACAGATACGCAGTATTTT.

Ten or more counts support this clonotype. This chain joins TRBV5-1 and TRBJ2-1, with 8 bases identical to TRBD1. The germline V gene encodes CDR1 SGHRS and CDR2 YFSETQ. The CDR3 length is 16 residues. With 4 bases clipped from V and 6 bases from J, the junction kept 12 bases outside the gene matches. CDR3 sequence (DNA): TGCGCCAGCAGCACCGGACAGGGTTTGAGGGGCAATGAGCAGTTCTTC. Translated, it gives CASSTGQGLRGNEQFF.

Remarks on this clonotype: A much more abundant neighbour one base away suggests this may be a read error. The chain uses TRBV5-1 and TRBJ2-1; TRBD2 is a possible D gene (6 bases). Germline V gene lookup returns CDR1 SGHRS and CDR2 YFSETQ. The CDR3 is 18 amino acids. The CDR3 DNA reads TGCGCCATCAGCCTGGCCGGGACTTCAGAAAGCTCCTACAATGAGCAGTTCTTC. Protein sequence: CAISLAGTSESSYNEQFF.

This clonotype was observed a handful of times. The genes are TRBV7-8 and TRBJ2-7; a weak D match, TRBD2 (6 bases). Trimming shortened V by 11 bases and J by 2 bases, and 19 bases separated the two germline ends. CDR1 SGHVS and CDR2 FQNEAQ come from the germline V gene. CDR3 length equals 14 residues. The CDR3 is CAVEGIAAPYEQYF. Here the CDR3 DNA reads TGTGCCGTGGAGGGGATAGCGGCCCCCTACGAGCAGTACTTC.

This clonotype was counted ten times or more. The chain employs TRBV12-3 or TRBV12-4 and TRBJ2-1; TRBD2 agrees at 12 bases. With V trimmed by 6 bases and J by 0 bases, 12 bases remained unmatched. The CDR3 is 19 amino acids. Written as DNA, the CDR3 is TGTGCCAGCAGCCCCGGACTAGCGGGAATTAAGGACTCCTACAATGAGCAGTTCTTC. Translation gives CASSPGLAGIKDSYNEQFF.